Listed below are T cell receptor beta chains from one sample, sequenced in a study of blood T cells in healthy people across ages. TCRdb itself ran the 5' RACE reads through MiXCR, one entry per CDR3 protein. Among 950,000 to 1,200,000 distinct CDR3 sequences listed, approximately 38% were seen once. The sample consisted of blood. Receptors were obtained from a man aged 18 to 30 in good health. CDR3s include the opening cysteine and the closing phenylalanine or tryptophan. The D gene is left open where the match is weak. Some rows have no size entry. The others give once, few or many, or a class for an expanded clone.

J gene	D gene	V gene	clone size	CDR3 length	CDR3 protein	CDR3 DNA
TRBJ1-4	-	TRBV6-5	-	15	CASSYSRQWAEKLFF	TGTGCCAGCAGTTACTCGAGGCAGTGGGCTGAAAAACTGTTTTTT
TRBJ1-2	-	TRBV25-1	-	17	CASSEYGVTDQNYGYTF	TGTGCCAGCAGTGAATATGGGGTGACCGACCAGAACTATGGCTACACCTTC
TRBJ1-1	-	TRBV29-1	-	13	CSVARLMNTEAFF	TGCAGCGTTGCTCGGCTCATGAACACTGAAGCTTTCTTT
TRBJ2-7	TRBD1	TRBV12-3/TRBV12-4	-	14	CASRRQGKSYEQYF	TGTGCCAGCAGACGACAGGGGAAGTCCTACGAGCAGTACTTC
TRBJ1-1	-	TRBV4-1	-	13	CASSQGVGAEAFF	TGCGCCAGCAGCCAAGGCGTCGGCGCTGAAGCTTTCTTT
TRBJ1-6	-	TRBV7-9	-	17	CASSPLIQNANNSPLHF	TGTGCCAGCAGCCCGCTAATACAGAACGCGAATAATTCACCCCTCCACTTT
TRBJ2-2	TRBD1	TRBV4-3	-	16	CASSPGQALNTGELFF	TGCGCCAGCAGCCCGGGACAGGCCCTGAACACCGGGGAGCTGTTTTTT
TRBJ2-1	-	TRBV6-5	few	13	CASSDKALNEQFF	TGTGCCAGCAGTGACAAGGCCCTCAATGAGCAGTTCTTC
TRBJ2-3	TRBD1	TRBV5-1	-	15	CASSPWDRRTDTQYF	TGCGCCAGCAGCCCCTGGGACAGACGCACAGATACGCAGTATTTT
TRBJ2-3	TRBD1	TRBV4-3	few	18	CASSQDLGDRGAVDTQYF	TGCGCCAGCAGCCAAGATCTAGGGGACAGGGGTGCGGTGGATACGCAGTATTTT
TRBJ2-7	-	TRBV9	-	15	CASSVEQVPNNEQYF	TGTGCCAGCAGCGTAGAACAGGTCCCAAACAATGAGCAGTACTTC
TRBJ1-1	TRBD1	TRBV7-2	many	13	CASSLGTGAEAFF	TGTGCCAGCAGCTTAGGGACAGGGGCTGAAGCTTTCTTT
TRBJ2-3	TRBD1	TRBV12-3/TRBV12-4	-	16	CASSAGTGSSADTQYF	TGTGCCAGCAGTGCCGGGACAGGGTCTAGCGCAGATACGCAGTATTTT
TRBJ2-3	-	TRBV7-8	-	16	CVSSLETQVSTDTQYF	TGTGTCAGCAGCTTAGAGACCCAAGTTAGCACAGATACGCAGTATTTT
TRBJ2-3	TRBD1	TRBV6-5	few	14	CATKRGQVADTQYF	TGTGCCACCAAGCGAGGACAGGTGGCAGATACGCAGTATTTT
TRBJ1-2	TRBD1	TRBV3-1	-	14	CASSQHRTGDRYTF	TGTGCCAGCAGCCAACACAGGACAGGGGATCGCTACACCTTC
TRBJ1-4	-	TRBV5-1	-	15	CASSLPDSTNEKLFF	TGCGCCAGCAGCCTCCCGGACTCAACTAATGAAAAACTGTTTTTT
TRBJ2-7	-	TRBV12-3/TRBV12-4	-	15	CASSLGANAAYEQYF	TGTGCCAGCAGTTTAGGAGCAAACGCAGCCTACGAGCAGTACTTC
TRBJ2-3	-	TRBV16	-	15	CASLRDRPDTDTQYF	TGTGCCAGCCTCCGTGACAGGCCGGACACAGATACGCAGTATTTT
TRBJ1-2	-	TRBV6-2/TRBV6-3	few	15	CASSFGLPANYGYTF	TGTGCCAGCAGTTTCGGACTTCCAGCTAACTATGGCTACACCTTC
TRBJ2-1	-	TRBV7-9	-	14	CASSLPTGNNEQFF	TGTGCCAGCAGCTTACCGACAGGTAACAATGAGCAGTTCTTC
TRBJ2-2	-	TRBV12-3/TRBV12-4	-	13	CASTRINTGELFF	TGTGCCAGCACCAGAATTAACACCGGGGAGCTGTTTTTT
TRBJ2-7	TRBD1	TRBV29-1	-	14	CSVEGQGLYNEQYF	TGCAGCGTTGAGGGACAGGGACTCTACAATGAGCAGTACTTC
TRBJ2-1	-	TRBV29-1	-	13	CSVTRASTYEQFF	TGCAGCGTAACTCGGGCCTCGACCTACGAGCAGTTCTTC
TRBJ2-4	-	TRBV4-3	-	15	CASSQDDKAKNIQYF	TGCGCCAGCAGCCAAGATGACAAAGCCAAAAACATTCAGTACTTC
TRBJ1-2	-	TRBV12-3/TRBV12-4	-	13	CASSWAVGAGYTF	TGTGCCAGCAGTTGGGCGGTAGGCGCTGGCTACACCTTC